The 21 T cell receptor beta chains given below trace back to one sample, sequenced in a study of blood T cell repertoires in COVID-19. Sequenced by immunoSEQ multiplex PCR; TCRdb stores in-frame clones only, minus some. The sample lists 120,000 or so clones, nearly 90% occurring once. Sequencing was done on a sample of peripheral blood. These receptors were obtained from a woman older than 75 with acute or convalescent COVID-19.

The chain links TRBV5-6 to TRBJ2-3; 8 bases line up with TRBD2. This CDR3 contains 16 residues. J gave up 0 bases and V 1 base, and 4 bases lay outside the gene matches. Germline CDR1 is SGHDT and CDR2 is YYEEEE. This CDR3 is CASSLNRGGSTDTQYF. For the CDR3, the DNA is TGTGCCAGCAGCTTGAATCGGGGGGGTAGCACAGATACGCAGTATTTT.

The rearrangement uses TRBV28 and TRBJ1-1; no reliable D call. The CDR3 sequence is 14 residues long. V lost 1 base and J 6 bases, leaving 12 bases between the germline ends. In germline, CDR1 is MDHEN, CDR2 SYDVKM. The CDR3 loop reads CASSLFTSSPEAFF. CDR3 DNA sequence: TGTGCCAGCAGTTTATTTACCAGTTCGCCTGAAGCTTTCTTT.

This clone was seen more than once but under ten times. This sequence joins TRBV7-9 and TRBJ1-4, with 7 positions matching TRBD1. Germline V gene sequence: CDR1 SEHNR, CDR2 FQNEAQ (reference sequence). V gave up 5 bases and J gave up 8 bases; unmatched junction bases: 2. The CDR3 sequence is 12 residues long. CDR3 amino acids: CASSKQGEKLFF. DNA of the CDR3: TGTGCCAGCAGCAAACAGGGGGAAAAACTGTTTTTT.

The rearrangement uses TRBV5-1 and TRBJ2-1; possible D gene TRBD1, 6 bases. Trimming pared 0 bases from V and 5 bases from J, leaving 15 bases between. Germline assignment: CDR1 SGHRS and CDR2 YFSETQ. This CDR3 region has 16 residues. The CDR3 sequence: CASSLVGQTINNEQFF. The CDR3 DNA sequence: TGCGCCAGCAGCTTGGTTGGACAGACGATAAACAATGAGCAGTTCTTC.

The V call is TRBV6-1, the J call TRBJ2-2; 10 bases align to TRBD1. The CDR3 totals 16 residues. Germline CDR1 reads MNHNS; CDR2 reads SASEGT. Unmatched junction bases numbered 8, after V lost 4 bases and J lost 6 bases. CDR3 DNA: TGTGCCAGCAGTGGACAGGGGGCTTTAATTTCCGGGGAGCTGTTTTTT. As protein: CASSGQGALISGELFF.

In DNA form, the CDR3 reads TGTGCCAGCAGCCCTCCCTCGAATGAAAAACTGTTTTTT. It translates to CASSPPSNEKLFF. The V gene is TRBV7-8, the J gene TRBJ1-4; the D is unclear. The germline CDR1 and CDR2 sequences are SGHVS and FQNEAQ. The CDR3 totals 13 residues. Trimming left V 5 bases short and J 5 bases short, with 9 bases between.

This clone has a single count. This chain uses TRBV28 with TRBJ1-6, with 9 bases that match TRBD1. The V and J ends lost 6 bases and 8 bases, in that order; junction bases with no gene match: 2. The CDR3 spans 13 residues. CDR1 is MDHEN, CDR2 SYDVKM, per germline. Here the CDR3 DNA reads TGTGCCAGCAGAGACAGGGGGGATTCACCCCTCCACTTT. Its protein product is CASRDRGDSPLHF.

This sequence joins TRBV29-1 and TRBJ1-2; D not certain. Germline V CDR1 and CDR2: SQVTM, ANQGSEA. The V end lost 5 bases, the J end lost 2 bases, and 12 bases lay between the germline ends. There are 13 residues in the CDR3. CDR3 in amino acids: CSVKTEWNYGYTF. The CDR3 nucleotides are TGCAGCGTTAAAACTGAGTGGAACTATGGCTACACCTTC.

The gene calls are TRBV18 and TRBJ1-2; 7 bases are shared with TRBD1. Germline trimming cut 1 base from V and 2 bases from J; bases unmatched to any gene: 4. The CDR3 runs to 15 residues. Germline-derived CDR1 and CDR2 are KGHSH and LQKENI. This CDR3 is CASSPQGQPNYGYTF. The CDR3 coding sequence is TGTGCCAGCTCACCACAGGGACAGCCGAACTATGGCTACACCTTC. The full variable domain, with the rest looked up from reference TRBV18 and TRBJ1-2, is NAGVMQNPRHLVRRRGQEARLRCSPMKGHSHVYWYRQLPEEGLKFMVYLQKENIIDESGMPKERFSAEFPKEGPSILRIQQVVRGDSAAYFCASSPQGQPNYGYTFGSGTRLTVV.

The chain recombines TRBV7-8 with TRBJ1-5; 8 bases align to TRBD1. CDR1 is SGHVS and CDR2 is FQNEAQ in the germline V gene. CDR3 length: 14 residues. The ends lost 3 bases at V and 4 bases at J; junction bases unmatched: 2. The CDR3 DNA is TGTGCCAGCAGCTTGACAGGGGAGAATCAGCCCCAGCATTTT. This codes for CASSLTGENQPQHF. Looking up the rest from reference TRBV7-8 and TRBJ1-5 gives the full variable domain: GAGVSQSPRYKVAKRGQDVALRCDPISGHVSLFWYQQALGQGPEFLTYFQNEAQLDKSGLPSDRFFAERPEGSVSTLKIQRTQQEDSAVYLCASSLTGENQPQHFGDGTRLSIL.

V gene TRBV5-1 combines with J gene TRBJ1-3; the D gene is possibly TRBD1 (5 bases). The CDR3 loop spans 15 amino acids. Trimming shortened V by 4 bases and J by 1 base, and 12 bases separated the two germline ends. In germline, CDR1 is SGHRS, CDR2 YFSETQ. The CDR3 here is CASSQGVPSGNTIYF. For the CDR3, the DNA is TGCGCCAGCAGCCAAGGGGTCCCATCTGGAAACACCATATATTTT.

The J gene is TRBJ2-1, the V gene TRBV7-3, with 7 positions matching TRBD1. Looked up from germline, CDR1 is SGHTA and CDR2 is FQGTGA. The trim removed 5 bases at V and 5 bases at J, leaving 6 bases unmatched. The CDR3 extends over 14 amino acids. The CDR3 DNA reads as TGTGCCAGCAGCCGACAGGGAACAAACAATGAGCAGTTCTTC. Residues: CASSRQGTNNEQFF.

The V call is TRBV5-1, the J call TRBJ1-2; possibly TRBD1 for D (6 bases). V shed 0 bases and J shed 1 base, with 10 bases lying between them. Germline loops: CDR1 SGHRS, CDR2 YFSETQ. This CDR3 has 15 amino acids. The CDR3 DNA follows: TGCGCCAGCAGCTTGGGTCAGGGGATTAACTATGGCTACACCTTC. Its translation is CASSLGQGINYGYTF.

In this sample, this clone turned up once. This CDR3 is CASSLSASGRHEQYF. CDR3 DNA: TGTGCCAGCAGTTTATCAGCTAGCGGGAGACACGAGCAGTACTTC. The chain employs TRBV28 and TRBJ2-7; TRBD2 matches at 10 bases. The CDR3 has 15 residues. The germline V gene encodes CDR1 MDHEN and CDR2 SYDVKM. The ends lost 1 base at V and 5 bases at J; junction bases unmatched: 5.

This sequence joins TRBV28 and TRBJ2-6; D remains ambiguous. Germline assignment: CDR1 MDHEN and CDR2 SYDVKM. V lost 5 bases, J lost 0 bases, and 23 bases lay in between. CDR3 length equals 20 residues. This CDR3 reads CASSTWSSGKWASGANVLTF. The CDR3 DNA follows: TGTGCCAGCAGTACGTGGTCGTCAGGCAAGTGGGCCTCTGGGGCCAACGTCCTGACTTTC.

V gene TRBV15 combines with J gene TRBJ1-6; a possible D gene is TRBD1 (6 bases). This CDR3 spans 16 amino acids. Deletions cut 3 bases from V and 7 bases from J, with 16 bases between. Germline CDR1 is LNHNV and CDR2 is YYDKDF (reference sequence). As DNA, the CDR3 is TGTGCCACCAGCAGTAGGGGGTTTAAGAGCAATTCACCCCTCCACTTT. Protein product: CATSSRGFKSNSPLHF.

The chain combines TRBV11-1 with TRBJ2-7; D may be TRBD2 (6 bases). The CDR3 is 14 residues long. CDR1 and CDR2 from the germline V gene are SGHAT and FQDESV (reference sequence). Trimming pared 5 bases from V and 7 bases from J, leaving 18 bases between. The CDR3, as DNA: TGTGCCAGCAGCCCTGGACTATTTCTACGGGAGCAGTACTTC. It is translated as CASSPGLFLREQYF.

The V call is TRBV27, the J call TRBJ1-6, with TRBD1 matching over 7 bases. The junction had 6 bases not matched to a gene; V was cut back by 6 bases and J by 7 bases. Germline V gene data show CDR1 as MNHEY and CDR2 as SMNVEV (reference sequence). The CDR3 is made up of 14 amino acids. The CDR3 loop reads CASRPQGTNSPLHF. The CDR3 region has the DNA TGTGCCAGCAGACCACAGGGGACCAATTCACCCCTCCACTTT.

The chain links TRBV27 to TRBJ2-4; D possibly corresponds to TRBD1 (6 bases). From germline, CDR1 is MNHEY and CDR2 SMNVEV (reference sequence). The V gene lost 5 bases and the J gene lost 1 base, with 12 bases spanning the gap. The CDR3 spans 15 residues. This CDR3 is CASSDRLEAKNIQYF. DNA for the CDR3: TGTGCCAGCAGTGACAGGTTGGAGGCCAAAAACATTCAGTACTTC.

The rearrangement links TRBV5-4 to TRBJ2-5, with TRBD2 matching 7 bases. The V and J ends lost 3 bases and 2 bases, in that order; junction bases with no gene match: 7. CDR3 size: 15 residues. The germline CDR1 and CDR2 sequences are SGHNT and YYREEE (reference sequence). The CDR3 spells CASSSGGGIQETQYF. CDR3 nucleotides: TGTGCCAGCAGCTCGGGCGGGGGAATTCAAGAGACCCAGTACTTC.

V is TRBV7-2 and J is TRBJ2-5; no clear D gene. In germline, CDR1 is SGHTA, CDR2 FQGNSA. The V and J ends lost 4 bases and 5 bases respectively, with 8 bases between them. This CDR3 comprises 12 residues. In DNA form, the CDR3 reads TGTGCCAGCAGCTCGCTGCGGGAGACCCAGTACTTC. It translates to CASSSLRETQYF.